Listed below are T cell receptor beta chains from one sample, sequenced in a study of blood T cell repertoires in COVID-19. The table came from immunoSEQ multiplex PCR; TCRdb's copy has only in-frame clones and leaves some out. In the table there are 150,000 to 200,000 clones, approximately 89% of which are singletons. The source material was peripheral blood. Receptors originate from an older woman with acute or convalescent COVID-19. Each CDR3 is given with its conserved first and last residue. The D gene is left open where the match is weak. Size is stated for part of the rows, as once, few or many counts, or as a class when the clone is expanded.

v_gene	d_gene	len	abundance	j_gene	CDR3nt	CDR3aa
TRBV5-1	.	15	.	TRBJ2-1	TGCGCCAGCAGCTTCTCCGGGGGACTGACTAGTGGGCAGTTCTTC	CASSFSGGLTSGQFF
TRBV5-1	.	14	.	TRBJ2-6	TGCGCCAGCAGCTTCAACTCTGGGGCCAACGTCCTGACTTTC	CASSFNSGANVLTF
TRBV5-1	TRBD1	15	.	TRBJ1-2	TGCGCCAGCGGGTTGGGAACGGACAGGGCCGGTGGCTACACCTTC	CASGLGTDRAGGYTF
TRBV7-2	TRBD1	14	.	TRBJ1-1	TGTGCCAGCAGCTTATTCCAGGGGGGAACTGAAGCTTTCTTT	CASSLFQGGTEAFF
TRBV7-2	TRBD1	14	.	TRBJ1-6	TGTGCCAGCAGCCTACAGGGGTGGGATTCACCCCTCCACTTT	CASSLQGWDSPLHF
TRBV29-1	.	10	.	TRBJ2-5	TGCAGCATCAACCAAGAGACCCAGTACTTC	CSINQETQYF
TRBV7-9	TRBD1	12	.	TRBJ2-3	TGTGCCAGCAGCTTAGGGGGGACAGGCGAGTATTTT	CASSLGGTGEYF
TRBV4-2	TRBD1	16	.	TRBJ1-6	TGTGCCAGCAGCCAAAACCCCACAGGGGGCGATTCACCCCTCCACTTT	CASSQNPTGGDSPLHF
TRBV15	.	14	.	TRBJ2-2	TGTGCCACCAGCAACCGGAGAGAGACCGGGGAGCTGTTTTTT	CATSNRRETGELFF
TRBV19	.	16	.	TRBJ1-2	TGTGCCAGTAGTATAGATCAGGGTTGGGCTAACTATGGCTACACCTTC	CASSIDQGWANYGYTF
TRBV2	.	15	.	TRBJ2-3	TGTGCCAGCAGAGGCGGGACAGCTAGCACAGATACGCAGTATTTT	CASRGGTASTDTQYF
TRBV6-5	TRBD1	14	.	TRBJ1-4	TGTGCCAGCAGCTCAGGGGGCGCGGGTGAAAAACTGTTTTTT	CASSSGGAGEKLFF
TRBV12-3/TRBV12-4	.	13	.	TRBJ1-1	TGTGCCAGCAGTCCGACAGGGAACACTGAAGCTTTCTTT	CASSPTGNTEAFF
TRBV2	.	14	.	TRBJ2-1	TGTGCCAGCAGGATACAGGGCGTGGGCAATGAGCAGTTCTTC	CASRIQGVGNEQFF
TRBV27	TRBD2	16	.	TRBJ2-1	TGTGCCAGCAGTTGGGGACTAGCGGGAGGGGTGAATGAGCAGTTCTTC	CASSWGLAGGVNEQFF
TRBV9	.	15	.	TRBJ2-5	TGTGCCAGCAGCGTAGATGGGGGGGCAGGAGAGACCCAGTACTTC	CASSVDGGAGETQYF
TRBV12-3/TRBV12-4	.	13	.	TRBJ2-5	TGTGCCAGCAGCCAGGGACAACAAGAGACCCAGTACTTC	CASSQGQQETQYF
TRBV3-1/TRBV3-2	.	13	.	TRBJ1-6	TGTGCCAGCAGCCAAGCAGGTGATTCACCCCTCCACTTT	CASSQAGDSPLHF
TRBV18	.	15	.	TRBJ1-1	TGTGCCAGCTCACCCTACCCGGGGGGAGACACTGAAGCTTTCTTT	CASSPYPGGDTEAFF
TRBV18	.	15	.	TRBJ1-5	TGTGCCAGCTCACCGCAGGAGGGACGATATCAGCCCCAGCATTTT	CASSPQEGRYQPQHF
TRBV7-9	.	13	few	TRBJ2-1	TGTGCCAGCAGCTCAGGACTCTACAATGAGCAGTTCTTC	CASSSGLYNEQFF
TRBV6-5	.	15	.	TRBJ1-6	TGTGCCAGCAGCCCACGAGCGGGTAGTGATTCACCCCTCCACTTT	CASSPRAGSDSPLHF
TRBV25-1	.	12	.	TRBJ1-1	TGTGCCAGTGGACAGTTGAACACTGAAGCTTTCTTT	CASGQLNTEAFF
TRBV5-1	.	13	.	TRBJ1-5	TGCGCCAGCAGCGGGGGCGGGGGGCAGCCCCAGCATTTT	CASSGGGGQPQHF
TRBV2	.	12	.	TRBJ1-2	TGTGCCAGCAGCGAAGTCAGGGGAGGCTACACCTTC	CASSEVRGGYTF
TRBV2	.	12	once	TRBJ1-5	TGTGCCAGCAATCGGGGAAATCAGCCCCAGCATTTT	CASNRGNQPQHF
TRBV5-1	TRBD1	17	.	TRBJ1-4	TGCGCCAGCAGCGTCGCCGTCCGGACAGGCTATAATGAAAAACTGTTTTTT	CASSVAVRTGYNEKLFF
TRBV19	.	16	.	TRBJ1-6	TGTGCCAGTAGTATCCACGGGACACGTTTCTTGTCACCCCTCCACTTT	CASSIHGTRFLSPLHF
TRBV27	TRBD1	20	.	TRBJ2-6	TGTGCCAGCAGTCCCGGGACAGGGGCGTCCTCCTTCTCTGGGGCCAACGTCCTGACTTTC	CASSPGTGASSFSGANVLTF
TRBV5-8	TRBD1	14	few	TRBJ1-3	TGTGCCAGCAGCTCCCTGGACAGGGGAAACACCATATATTTT	CASSSLDRGNTIYF
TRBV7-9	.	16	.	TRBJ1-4	TGTGCCAGCAGCTTAGCGATAGGGGCTAGTCGTGAAAAACTGTTTTTT	CASSLAIGASREKLFF
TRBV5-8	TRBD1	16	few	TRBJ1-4	TGTGCCAGCAGCCCATTTGGACAGGGCTGGAATGAAAAACTGTTTTTT	CASSPFGQGWNEKLFF
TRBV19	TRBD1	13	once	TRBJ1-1	TGTGCCAGTAGCTGGGACAGAAACACTGAAGCTTTCTTT	CASSWDRNTEAFF
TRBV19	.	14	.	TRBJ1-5	TGTGCCAGTGGGGAGCCTTATAGCAATCAGCCCCAGCATTTT	CASGEPYSNQPQHF
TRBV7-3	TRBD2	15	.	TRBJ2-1	TGTGCCAGCAGCATGCGACTAGCGGCGTACAATGAGCAGTTCTTC	CASSMRLAAYNEQFF
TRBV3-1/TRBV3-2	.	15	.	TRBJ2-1	TGTGCCAGCAGCCAAGACCCGCTACTAACAAATGAGCAGTTCTTC	CASSQDPLLTNEQFF
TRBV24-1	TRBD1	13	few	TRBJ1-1	TGTGCCACCAGTGGACAGGGGTTCACTGAAGCTTTCTTT	CATSGQGFTEAFF
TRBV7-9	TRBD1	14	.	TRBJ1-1	TGTGCCAGCAGCTTCACAGGGGGAAGAACTGAAGCTTTCTTT	CASSFTGGRTEAFF
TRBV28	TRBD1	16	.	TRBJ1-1	TGTGCCAGCAGCAGCGACAGGGGCGGAAGGAACACTGAAGCTTTCTTT	CASSSDRGGRNTEAFF
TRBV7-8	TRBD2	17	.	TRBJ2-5	TGTGCCAGCAGCCTAACGACTAGCGGGAGGGCCGGTGAGACCCAGTACTTC	CASSLTTSGRAGETQYF